The 24 T cell receptor beta chains given below trace back to one sample, sequenced in a study of T cells after yellow fever vaccination. TCRdb fed the 5' RACE reads into MiXCR, producing one record per CDR3 protein. The table shows a few hundred thousand distinct CDR3 sequences, with approximately 8% occurring only once. Sequences were derived from PBMCs, sampled 45 days after the first yellow fever vaccination. Every receptor here comes from a man between 18 and 29 years old who received the YFV17D yellow fever vaccine.

This clonotype was recorded a few times. This sequence joins TRBV6-1 and TRBJ1-3, with 9 positions matching TRBD1. This CDR3 comprises 17 residues. V trimming: 5 bases; J trimming: 0 bases; junction bases outside the gene matches: 8. CDR1 and CDR2 (germline): MNHNS, SASEGT. Here the CDR3 DNA reads TGTGCCAGCAGTCCGGGACAGGGCCCCGTCTCTGGAAACACCATATATTTT. The encoded protein is CASSPGQGPVSGNTIYF.

In its sample, this clonotype was seen a few times. The chain combines TRBV5-1 with TRBJ2-3; a weak D match, TRBD2 (5 bases). Germline loops: CDR1 SGHRS, CDR2 YFSETQ. Trimming took 5 bases from V and 5 from J, leaving 15 bases between them. The CDR3 spans 14 residues. CDR3 bases: TGCGCCAGCAGTCGGGAAGCGAGGATAGATACGCAGTATTTT. Residues: CASSREARIDTQYF.

This clonotype appeared many times. V gene TRBV7-2 combines with J gene TRBJ2-7; 10 nucleotides align to TRBD2. Germline values: CDR1 SGHTA, CDR2 FQGNSA. This CDR3 has 15 residues. Unmatched junction bases numbered 10, after V lost 5 bases and J lost 6 bases. The CDR3 region is CASSDQAGGSFEQYF. CDR3 sequence (DNA): TGTGCCAGCAGCGATCAAGCGGGGGGGTCTTTCGAGCAGTACTTC.

The chain couples TRBV6-5 to TRBJ1-2; D is undetermined. Per germline, CDR1 MNHEY and CDR2 SVGAGI. V lost 4 bases and J lost 2, with 11 bases in between. The length of the CDR3 is 14 residues. The CDR3 reads CASSFRAINYGYTF. DNA of the CDR3: TGTGCCAGCAGTTTCCGGGCCATAAACTATGGCTACACCTTC.

The chain couples TRBV5-1 to TRBJ2-7, with 8 bases identical to TRBD1. The V gene's germline CDR1 is SGHRS and CDR2 YFSETQ. J lost 3 bases, V lost 1 base, and 6 bases had no gene match. This CDR3 is 15 amino acids long. The CDR3 DNA is TGCGCCAGCAGCTTGAGACAGGGGCCCCTCTACGAGCAGTACTTC. Protein product: CASSLRQGPLYEQYF.

This clonotype was recorded at least ten times. This chain links TRBV30 with TRBJ1-5; a possible D gene is TRBD1 (5 bases). The CDR3 is 11 amino acids. Germline V gives CDR1 GTSNPN, CDR2 SVGIG (reference sequence). V lost 7 bases to trimming and J lost 11 bases, with 15 bases between them. CDR3 amino acids: CAYRDGRAQHF. The CDR3 nucleotides are TGTGCCTACCGGGACGGACGAGCCCAGCATTTT.

The gene calls are TRBV12-3 or TRBV12-4 and TRBJ1-1, with 10 bases fitting TRBD1. This CDR3 is 15 amino acids long. V was clipped by 3 bases and J by 1 base; unmatched bases: 2. The CDR3 spells CASSLTGGGNTEAFF. The CDR3 bases are TGTGCCAGCAGTTTGACAGGGGGCGGGAACACTGAAGCTTTCTTT.

This clonotype was seen a few times. This chain uses TRBV5-1 with TRBJ1-1; D may be TRBD1 (5 bases). The germline V gene encodes CDR1 SGHRS and CDR2 YFSETQ. The CDR3 length is 12 residues. V was cut by 4 bases and J by 11 bases, with 15 bases left in between. CDR3 region: CASSTDRGVAFF. The CDR3 DNA follows: TGCGCCAGCAGCACAGATAGGGGTGTGGCTTTCTTT.

In nucleotides, the CDR3 is TGCAGTGCTAGTGGGTCTCTTCCCCTCCAAGAGACCCAGTACTTC. As protein: CSASGSLPLQETQYF. The gene calls are TRBV20-1 and TRBJ2-5, with D unresolved. The CDR3 is made up of 15 amino acids. Per the germline V gene, CDR1 is DFQATT and CDR2 is SNEGSKA (reference sequence). With 3 bases removed from V and 1 base from J, the gap between germline ends came to 15 bases.

This clonotype was seen a handful of times. The V gene is TRBV5-6, the J gene TRBJ1-2; D remains unclear. Looked up from germline, CDR1 is SGHDT and CDR2 is YYEEEE. The length of the CDR3 is 14 residues. The V gene lost 4 bases and the J gene lost 2 bases, with 12 bases spanning the gap. DNA of the CDR3: TGTGCCAGCAGCCGGGCCGGACCCAACTATGGCTACACCTTC. Its translation is CASSRAGPNYGYTF.

The rearrangement uses TRBV12-3 or TRBV12-4 and TRBJ2-3; tentatively, D is TRBD1 (6 bases). CDR3 length equals 16 residues. Between the trimmed V and J ends, which lost 6 bases and 2 bases, there was a span of 18 bases. As DNA, the CDR3 is TGTGCCAGCAGCCCAGGAGGTCAGGGGTACACAGATACGCAGTATTTT. It encodes CASSPGGQGYTDTQYF.

The chain has TRBV4-2 and TRBJ2-3, with 13 positions matching TRBD2. V trimming: 4 bases; J trimming: 6 bases; junction bases outside the gene matches: 13. CDR1 is LGHNA and CDR2 is YNFKEQ in the germline V gene. CDR3 length: 18 residues. CDR3 sequence (DNA): TGTGCCAGCAGCCCGAATGCCGGGACTAGCGGGGTGGTGGATACGCAGTATTTT. Protein product: CASSPNAGTSGVVDTQYF.

This clonotype was observed a few times. The V call is TRBV20-1, the J call TRBJ1-2; D is undetermined. Trimming left V 6 bases short and J 7 bases short, with 21 bases between. The CDR3 sequence is 14 residues long. Looked up from germline, CDR1 is DFQATT and CDR2 is SNEGSKA (reference sequence). The CDR3 loop is CSAPVQEALSGYTF. DNA for the CDR3: TGCAGTGCCCCAGTTCAGGAGGCTCTTTCTGGCTACACCTTC.

This chain connects TRBV20-1 to TRBJ2-3; D is possibly TRBD2 (6 bases). The CDR3 spans 13 residues. V was shortened by 2 bases and J by 9 bases, with 15 bases between the two germline ends. The germline V gene has CDR1 DFQATT and CDR2 SNEGSKA (reference sequence). CDR3 in amino acids: CSARSLTRRTQYF. In DNA form, the CDR3 reads TGCAGTGCTAGATCCTTGACTAGAAGGACGCAGTATTTT.

This clonotype came up a few times. The V and J genes are TRBV20-1 and TRBJ2-5; the D gene could be TRBD1 or TRBD2 (5 bases each). The V end was cut by 8 bases, the J end by 7 bases, with 14 bases between. CDR3 length equals 11 residues. Germline CDR1 reads DFQATT; CDR2 reads SNEGSKA (reference sequence). CDR3: CSRFWGRTQYF. DNA for the CDR3: TGCAGTAGATTTTGGGGACGGACCCAGTACTTC.

This clonotype appeared many times. V and J are TRBV5-1 and TRBJ1-2; D remains unclear. There are 12 residues in the CDR3. From germline, CDR1 is SGHRS and CDR2 YFSETQ. Deletions cut 4 bases from V and 6 bases from J, with 10 bases between. The CDR3 reads CASSRGEDGYTF. CDR3 nucleotides: TGCGCCAGCAGCCGAGGTGAGGATGGCTACACCTTC.

The chain couples TRBV5-8 to TRBJ1-5; D not resolved. The CDR3 totals 12 residues. Germline V lookup: CDR1 SGHTS, CDR2 YDEGEE. V dropped 4 bases and J dropped 9 bases, with 11 bases sitting between them. CDR3: CASSAYSAPQHF. CDR3 nucleotides: TGTGCCAGCAGCGCCTACTCCGCGCCCCAGCATTTT.

The gene calls are TRBV10-2 and TRBJ2-1, with D unresolved. Germline V gene sequence: CDR1 WSHSY, CDR2 SAAADI. V gave up 6 bases and J gave up 6 bases, with 12 bases separating them. The CDR3 runs to 13 residues. The CDR3 spells CASRDVAFNEQFF. The CDR3 coding sequence is TGCGCCAGCAGAGATGTAGCCTTCAATGAGCAGTTCTTC.

V is TRBV20-1 and J is TRBJ2-3; TRBD1 matches 8 bases. V lost 0 bases to trimming and J lost 2 bases; unmatched junction nucleotides: 10. The V gene's germline CDR1 is DFQATT and CDR2 SNEGSKA (reference sequence). The CDR3 totals 17 residues. Here the CDR3 reads CSARDGLQGAFTDTQYF. The CDR3 region has the DNA TGCAGTGCTAGAGATGGACTCCAGGGGGCTTTCACAGATACGCAGTATTTT.

This clonotype was counted ten times or more. The CDR3 reads CASSVELSGGETQYF. As DNA, the CDR3 is TGTGCCAGCAGCGTAGAGCTTAGCGGGGGTGAGACCCAGTACTTC. The chain joins TRBV9 to TRBJ2-5; 9 nucleotides match TRBD2. From germline, CDR1 is SGDLS and CDR2 YYNGEE. With V trimmed by 0 bases and J by 5 bases, 5 bases remained unmatched. This CDR3 region has 15 residues.

The V call is TRBV23-1, the J call TRBJ2-5; 9 bases align to TRBD1. TRBV23-1 is flagged as an ORF with uncertain function. This CDR3 contains 15 residues. Germline trimming cut 1 base from V and 5 bases from J; bases unmatched to any gene: 5. The CDR3 region has the DNA TGCGCCAGCAGTCAATTTCGGACAGGGGAGGAGACCCAGTACTTC. It codes for CASSQFRTGEETQYF.

Only a few counts were recorded for this clonotype. CDR3 sequence: CASSLSRGIMNTEAFF. In DNA form, the CDR3 reads TGCGCCAGCAGCTTGTCGAGGGGAATAATGAACACTGAAGCTTTCTTT. This chain connects TRBV5-1 to TRBJ1-1; maybe TRBD1 (5 bases). Trimming left V 1 base short and J 0 bases short, with 13 bases between. This CDR3 is 16 amino acids long. The germline V gene encodes CDR1 SGHRS and CDR2 YFSETQ.

There are a few counts of this clonotype. The V call is TRBV4-3, the J call TRBJ1-1; D call uncertain. V lost 4 bases to trimming and J lost 1 base, with 10 bases between them. This CDR3 has 14 residues. Germline V lookup: CDR1 LGHNA, CDR2 YSLEER. CDR3 sequence: CASSPRGRNTEAFF. In DNA, the CDR3 is TGCGCCAGCAGCCCCCGAGGGAGGAACACTGAAGCTTTCTTT.

This clonotype occurred a few times. V usage is TRBV30 and J usage is TRBJ2-7; 9 positions agree with TRBD1. CDR3 size: 15 residues. V dropped 0 bases and J dropped 3; count of bases not matched to a gene: 6. Germline assignment: CDR1 GTSNPN and CDR2 SVGIG (reference sequence). For the CDR3, the DNA is TGTGCCTGGAGTGTACGGGACAGGGTTTTCTACGAGCAGTACTTC. It encodes CAWSVRDRVFYEQYF.